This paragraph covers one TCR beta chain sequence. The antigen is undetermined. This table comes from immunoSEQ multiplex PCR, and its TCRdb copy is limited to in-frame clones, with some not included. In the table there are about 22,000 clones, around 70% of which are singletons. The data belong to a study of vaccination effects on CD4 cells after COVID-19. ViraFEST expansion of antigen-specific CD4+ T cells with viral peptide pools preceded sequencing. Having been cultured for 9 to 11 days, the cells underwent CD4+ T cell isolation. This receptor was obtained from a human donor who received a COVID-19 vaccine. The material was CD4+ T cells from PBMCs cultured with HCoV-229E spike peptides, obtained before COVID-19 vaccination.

The CDR3 loop is CASSQDWGGQGAGELFF. The CDR3 region has the DNA TGTGCCAGCAGCCAAGATTGGGGGGGCCAGGGTGCCGGGGAGCTGTTTTTT. The chain is built from TRBV3-1 (or the pseudogene TRBV3-2) and TRBJ2-2, with D possibly TRBD2 on 7 matching bases. This CDR3 has 17 residues. Trimming stripped 0 bases from V and 6 bases from J, with 17 bases between. In germline, CDR1 is LGHDT, CDR2 YNNKEL (reference sequence).